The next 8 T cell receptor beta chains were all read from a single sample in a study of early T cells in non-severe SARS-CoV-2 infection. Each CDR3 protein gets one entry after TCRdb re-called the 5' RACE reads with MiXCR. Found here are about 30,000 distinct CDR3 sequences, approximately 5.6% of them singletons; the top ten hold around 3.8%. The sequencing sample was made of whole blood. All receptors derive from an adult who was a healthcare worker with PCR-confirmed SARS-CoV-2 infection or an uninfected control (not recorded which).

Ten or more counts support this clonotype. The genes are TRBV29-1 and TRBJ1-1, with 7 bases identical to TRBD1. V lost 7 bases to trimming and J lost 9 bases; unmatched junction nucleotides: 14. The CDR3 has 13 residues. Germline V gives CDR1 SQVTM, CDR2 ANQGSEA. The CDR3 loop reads CSALGQPVLKAFF. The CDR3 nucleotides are TGCAGCGCCCTGGGACAGCCGGTGCTTAAAGCTTTCTTT.

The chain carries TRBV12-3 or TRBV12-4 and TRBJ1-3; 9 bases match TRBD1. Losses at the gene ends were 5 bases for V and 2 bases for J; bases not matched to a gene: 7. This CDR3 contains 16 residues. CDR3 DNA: TGTGCCAGCAGTCGGGACAGGGTGTTAGCTGGAAACACCATATATTTT. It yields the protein CASSRDRVLAGNTIYF.

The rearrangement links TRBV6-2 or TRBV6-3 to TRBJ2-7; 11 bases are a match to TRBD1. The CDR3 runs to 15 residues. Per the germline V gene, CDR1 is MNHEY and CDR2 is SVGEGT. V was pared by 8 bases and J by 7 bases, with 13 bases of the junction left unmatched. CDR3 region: CASCSRGQGVQEQYF. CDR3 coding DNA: TGTGCCAGCTGCTCCCGGGGACAGGGGGTACAGGAGCAGTACTTC.

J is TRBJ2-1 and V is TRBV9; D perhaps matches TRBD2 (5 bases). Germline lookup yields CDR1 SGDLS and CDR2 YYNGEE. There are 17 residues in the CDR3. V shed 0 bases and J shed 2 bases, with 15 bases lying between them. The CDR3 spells CASSVGGAERPYNEQFF. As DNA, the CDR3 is TGTGCCAGCAGCGTAGGTGGAGCGGAGCGACCCTACAATGAGCAGTTCTTC.

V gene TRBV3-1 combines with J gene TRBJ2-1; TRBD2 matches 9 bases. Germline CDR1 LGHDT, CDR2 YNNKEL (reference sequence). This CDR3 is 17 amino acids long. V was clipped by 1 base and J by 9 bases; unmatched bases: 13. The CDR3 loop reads CASSQGELFRLAVEQFF. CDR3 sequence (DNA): TGTGCCAGCAGCCAAGGAGAGCTCTTCAGACTAGCGGTTGAGCAGTTCTTC.

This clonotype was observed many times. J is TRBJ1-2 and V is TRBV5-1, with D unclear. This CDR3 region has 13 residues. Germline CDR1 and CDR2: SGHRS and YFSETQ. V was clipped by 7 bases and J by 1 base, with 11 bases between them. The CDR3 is CASGRALNYGYTF. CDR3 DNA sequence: TGCGCCAGCGGCAGAGCGCTTAACTATGGCTACACCTTC.

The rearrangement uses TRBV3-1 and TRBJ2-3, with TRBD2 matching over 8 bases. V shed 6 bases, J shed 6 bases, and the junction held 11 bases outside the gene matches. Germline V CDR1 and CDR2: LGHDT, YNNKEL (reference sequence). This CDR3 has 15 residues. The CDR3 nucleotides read TGTGCCAGCAGACTCACTAGCGGAGGGGGGGATACGCAGTATTTT. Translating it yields CASRLTSGGGDTQYF.

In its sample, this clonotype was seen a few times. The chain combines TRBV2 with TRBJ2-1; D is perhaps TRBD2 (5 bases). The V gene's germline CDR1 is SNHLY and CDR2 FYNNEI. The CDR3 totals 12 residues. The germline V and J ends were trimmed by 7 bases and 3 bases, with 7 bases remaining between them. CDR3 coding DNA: TGTGCCAGCATCGGACTCTACAATGAGCAGTTCTTC. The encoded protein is CASIGLYNEQFF.